The 17 T cell receptor beta chains reported below all come from one sample, sequenced in a study of blood T cell repertoires in COVID-19. Data came from immunoSEQ multiplex PCR; TCRdb stores just in-frame clones and leaves some out. The sample lists under 300,000 clones, nearly 90% occurring once. The sequenced sample was peripheral blood. The receptor source for this set is a woman in her thirties or forties who had recovered from COVID-19.

This clone was counted once. The rearrangement links TRBV7-2 to TRBJ2-1; no definite D call. V lost 2 bases and J 6 bases, leaving 5 bases between the germline ends. This CDR3 region has 12 residues. Per germline, CDR1 SGHTA and CDR2 FQGNSA. The DNA of the CDR3 is TGTGCCAGCAGCTTACGTTCCAATGAGCAGTTCTTC. The encoded protein is CASSLRSNEQFF.

The chain recombines TRBV12-3 or TRBV12-4 with TRBJ1-2; D not certain. V shed 6 bases and J shed 5 bases, with 10 bases lying between them. This CDR3 is 12 amino acids long. CDR3 loop: CASSSSGYGYTF. In DNA form, the CDR3 reads TGTGCCAGCAGCTCTTCGGGTTATGGCTACACCTTC.

The sample holds one count of this clone. This chain uses TRBV27 with TRBJ2-3; D might be TRBD2 (7 bases). This CDR3 has 19 residues. The V and J ends lost 1 base and 6 bases respectively, with 26 bases between them. In germline, CDR1 is MNHEY, CDR2 SMNVEV (reference sequence). DNA for the CDR3: TGTGCCAGCAGTTTATATTCTGGGGGCGGGAGAACGATCAGGGATACGCAGTATTTT. Protein: CASSLYSGGGRTIRDTQYF.

The chain recombines TRBV11-2 with TRBJ2-1; possibly TRBD2 for D (5 bases). Germline V CDR1 and CDR2: SGHAT, FQNNGV. The CDR3 sequence is 16 residues long. The V and J ends lost 1 base and 5 bases respectively, with 15 bases between them. The CDR3 DNA reads TGTGCCAGCAGCTTAGGGAGAGCGGCTCCTAACAATGAGCAGTTCTTC. The encoded protein is CASSLGRAAPNNEQFF.

This clone occurred once. The chain is built from TRBV18 and TRBJ2-7; D is perhaps TRBD1 (6 bases). Germline V gene lookup returns CDR1 KGHSH and CDR2 LQKENI. Trimming took 4 bases from V and 2 from J, leaving 12 bases between them. The CDR3 runs to 14 residues. CDR3 bases: TGTGCCAGCTCACTAGCAGGGGAGCCCTACGAGCAGTACTTC. Its translation is CASSLAGEPYEQYF.

The gene calls are TRBV4-3 and TRBJ2-2; 7 bases map to TRBD2. Trimming cost V 4 bases and J 2 bases; bases outside gene matches: 10. The CDR3 spans 17 residues. Germline CDR1 LGHNA, CDR2 YSLEER. In nucleotides, the CDR3 is TGCGCCAGCAGCCCAGGGACCGGGACTATCAACACCGGGGAGCTGTTTTTT. Protein product: CASSPGTGTINTGELFF.

This clone showed up just a few times. The chain has TRBV5-4 and TRBJ2-7, with 11 bases aligning to TRBD1. This CDR3 has 15 residues. V gave up 4 bases and J gave up 1 base; unmatched junction bases: 4. Germline assignment: CDR1 SGHNT and CDR2 YYREEE (reference sequence). In nucleotides, the CDR3 is TGTGCCAGCAGCGCGGGACAGGGGGTATCCTACGAGCAGTACTTC. It specifies CASSAGQGVSYEQYF.

The V gene is TRBV11-2, the J gene TRBJ2-1; D possibly corresponds to TRBD2 (7 bases). CDR1 is SGHAT, CDR2 FQNNGV, per germline. The ends were cut back, 6 bases at V and 0 bases at J, with 15 bases in the middle. CDR3 length: 16 residues. The CDR3 protein is CASRRTGGSSYNEQFF. CDR3 DNA: TGTGCCAGCAGACGTACGGGGGGCAGCTCCTACAATGAGCAGTTCTTC.

The rearrangement uses TRBV11-3 and TRBJ2-7; the match to TRBD1 covers 11 bases. The V segment lost 5 bases and the J segment 2 bases; nucleotides outside the gene matches: 5. CDR1 is SGHNT and CDR2 is YENEEA in the germline V gene. This CDR3 comprises 15 residues. In nucleotides, the CDR3 is TGTGCCAGCAGCCGGGGACAGGGGGATCCCTACGAGCAGTACTTC. Its protein product is CASSRGQGDPYEQYF.

The chain links TRBV11-3 to TRBJ1-1, with D maybe TRBD1 (6 bases). The CDR3 is 17 residues long. Germline V CDR1 and CDR2: SGHNT, YENEEA. Trimming pared 2 bases from V and 2 bases from J, leaving 18 bases between. As DNA, the CDR3 is TGTGCCAGCAGCTTACCCCCGGACAGTTCTGGAAACACTGAAGCTTTCTTT. It codes for CASSLPPDSSGNTEAFF.

The gene calls are TRBV6-6 and TRBJ2-7; TRBD2 matches 12 bases. J lost 5 bases, V lost 7 bases, and 6 bases had no gene match. CDR1 and CDR2 (germline): MNHNY, SVGAGI (reference sequence). The CDR3 extends over 14 amino acids. In nucleotides, the CDR3 is TGTGCCAGCACCATGACTAGCGGGAGCCACGAGCAGTACTTC. It translates to CASTMTSGSHEQYF.

DNA for the CDR3: TGTGCCACCAGCAGTCCCTGGGGGGGCAGGGGGCACAATGAGCAGTTCTTC. Translating it yields CATSSPWGGRGHNEQFF. The genes are TRBV15 and TRBJ2-1; tentative D call: TRBD1 (8 bases). The germline gives CDR1 LNHNV, CDR2 YYDKDF (reference sequence). The V and J ends lost 3 bases and 5 bases respectively, with 20 bases between them. This CDR3 is 17 amino acids long.

V gene TRBV20-1 combines with J gene TRBJ2-3; TRBD1 matches at 8 bases. This CDR3 region has 16 residues. CDR1 and CDR2 (germline): DFQATT, SNEGSKA (reference sequence). The trim removed 3 bases at V and 3 bases at J, leaving 11 bases unmatched. The CDR3 sequence: CSASAPGTGRTDTQYF. The CDR3 DNA reads TGCAGTGCTAGTGCCCCCGGGACAGGTCGGACAGATACGCAGTATTTT.

The chain combines TRBV5-6 with TRBJ1-2; D possibly corresponds to TRBD1 (5 bases). V dropped 4 bases and J dropped 5 bases, with 24 bases sitting between them. The CDR3 spans 17 residues. Germline CDR1 reads SGHDT; CDR2 reads YYEEEE. The DNA of the CDR3 is TGTGCCAGCAGCCGGGGTATCCAGGGAGGTTTTCGGTATGGCTACACCTTC. It yields the protein CASSRGIQGGFRYGYTF.

This chain connects TRBV7-2 to TRBJ2-7; unclear D gene. The germline V gene encodes CDR1 SGHTA and CDR2 FQGNSA. The CDR3 consists of 15 residues. V gave up 0 bases and J gave up 0 bases, with 9 bases separating them. CDR3 protein: CASSLASESSYEQYF. DNA of the CDR3: TGTGCCAGCAGCTTAGCGAGTGAAAGCTCCTACGAGCAGTACTTC. Using reference TRBV7-2 and TRBJ2-7 for the parts outside the CDR3, the full variable domain is GAGVSQSPSNKVTEKGKDVELRCDPISGHTALYWYRQSLGQGLEFLIYFQGNSAPDKSGLPSDRFSAERTGGSVSTLTIQRTQQEDSAVYLCASSLASESSYEQYFGPGTRLTVT.

This chain connects TRBV7-2 to TRBJ1-2, with 8 bases that match TRBD1. The CDR3 spans 15 residues. J gave up 2 bases and V 4 bases, and 6 bases lay outside the gene matches. Germline CDR1 and CDR2: SGHTA and FQGNSA. The CDR3 DNA sequence: TGTGCCAGCAGCTCAAACAGGGGGTTAAACTATGGCTACACCTTC. Its protein is CASSSNRGLNYGYTF.

The chain combines TRBV2 with TRBJ2-1; possible D gene TRBD1, 5 bases. The ends were cut back, 4 bases at V and 2 bases at J, with 9 bases in the middle. CDR1 SNHLY and CDR2 FYNNEI come from the germline V gene. This CDR3 comprises 14 residues. The CDR3, as DNA: TGTGCCAGCAGTGGAACAGGAGCCTACAATGAGCAGTTCTTC. The encoded protein is CASSGTGAYNEQFF.